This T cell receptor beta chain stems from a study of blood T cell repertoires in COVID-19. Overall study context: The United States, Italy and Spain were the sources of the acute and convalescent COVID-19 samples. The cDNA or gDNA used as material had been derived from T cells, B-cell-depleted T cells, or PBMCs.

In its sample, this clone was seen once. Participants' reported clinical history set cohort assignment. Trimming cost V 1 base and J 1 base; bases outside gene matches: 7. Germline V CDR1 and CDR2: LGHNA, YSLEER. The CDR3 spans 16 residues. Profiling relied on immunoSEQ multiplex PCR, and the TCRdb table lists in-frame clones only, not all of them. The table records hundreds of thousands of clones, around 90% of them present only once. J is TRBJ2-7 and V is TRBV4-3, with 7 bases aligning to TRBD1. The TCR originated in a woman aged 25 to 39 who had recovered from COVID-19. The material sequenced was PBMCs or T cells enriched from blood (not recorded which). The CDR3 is CASSQAYGQASYEQYF. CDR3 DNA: TGCGCCAGCAGCCAAGCCTATGGACAGGCATCCTACGAGCAGTACTTC.